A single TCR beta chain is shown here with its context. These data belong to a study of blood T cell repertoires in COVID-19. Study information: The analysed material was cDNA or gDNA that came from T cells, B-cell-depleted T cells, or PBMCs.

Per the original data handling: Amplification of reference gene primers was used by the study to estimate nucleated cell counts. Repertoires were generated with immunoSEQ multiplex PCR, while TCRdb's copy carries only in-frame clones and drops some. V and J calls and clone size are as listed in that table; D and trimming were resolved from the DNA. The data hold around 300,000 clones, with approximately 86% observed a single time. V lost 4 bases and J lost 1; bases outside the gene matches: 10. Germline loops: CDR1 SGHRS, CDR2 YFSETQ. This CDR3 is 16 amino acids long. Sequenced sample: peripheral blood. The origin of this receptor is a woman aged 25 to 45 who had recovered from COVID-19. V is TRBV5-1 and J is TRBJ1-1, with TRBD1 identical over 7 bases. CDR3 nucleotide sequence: TGCGCCAGCAGCCAGAGAAGTGGACAGGCGAACACTGAAGCTTTCTTT. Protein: CASSQRSGQANTEAFF.